Each of the 14 T cell receptor beta chains below was sequenced from the same sample in a study of cytomegalovirus exposure and HLA in healthy donors. PCR involved 60 Vbeta and 13 Jbeta primers. The repertoire was sequenced with immunoSEQ multiplex PCR; TCRdb's copy has only in-frame clones and lacks some. The table has about 59,000 clones, about four fifths seen once. Sequenced sample: PBMCs. Every receptor here comes from a woman aged 35 to 49 in good health and CMV-seronegative.

This clone was found once. The chain is built from TRBV5-1 and TRBJ1-6; TRBD1 might be the D (6 bases). Germline V gene data show CDR1 as SGHRS and CDR2 as YFSETQ. This CDR3 has 16 residues. Deletions cut 0 bases from V and 7 bases from J, with 14 bases between. CDR3 loop: CASSLAVVRGNSPLHF. The DNA of the CDR3 is TGCGCCAGCAGCTTGGCCGTGGTCAGGGGAAATTCACCCCTCCACTTT.

This sequence joins TRBV7-2 and TRBJ2-5; possible D gene TRBD1, 6 bases. The CDR3 runs to 17 residues. V was cut by 3 bases and J by 4 bases, with 21 bases left in between. The germline CDR1 and CDR2 sequences are SGHTA and FQGNSA. CDR3 residues: CASSFFLGSGAGETQYF. DNA of the CDR3: TGTGCCAGCAGCTTTTTTTTGGGTTCAGGGGCGGGAGAGACCCAGTACTTC.

This CDR3 is CASVGRESTDTQYF. Written as DNA, the CDR3 is TGTGCCAGCGTAGGGCGGGAGTCCACAGATACGCAGTATTTT. This chain joins TRBV2 and TRBJ2-3, with 7 bases identical to TRBD2. Germline CDR1 is SNHLY and CDR2 is FYNNEI. The V gene end was trimmed by 8 bases and the J gene end by 2 bases; junction bases not matched to a gene: 7. This CDR3 contains 14 residues.

In this sample, this clone turned up a few times. The chain carries TRBV28 and TRBJ2-1, with 8 positions matching TRBD1. Germline CDR1 is MDHEN and CDR2 is SYDVKM. The CDR3 loop spans 12 amino acids. V was clipped by 3 bases and J by 8 bases; unmatched bases: 0. The CDR3 is CASSLTGDEQFF. CDR3 coding DNA: TGTGCCAGCAGTTTGACAGGGGATGAGCAGTTCTTC.

The chain couples TRBV2 to TRBJ1-6, with TRBD1 matching over 9 bases. V lost 10 bases and J lost 8; bases outside the gene matches: 9. The length of the CDR3 is 14 residues. Germline CDR1 SNHLY, CDR2 FYNNEI. CDR3 in amino acids: CATILRDRDSPLHF. In DNA form, the CDR3 reads TGTGCCACCATCCTCCGGGACAGGGATTCACCCCTCCACTTT.

The chain joins TRBV10-3 to TRBJ1-5; TRBD1 matches at 7 bases. This CDR3 is built from 14 residues. The ends lost 6 bases at V and 2 bases at J; junction bases unmatched: 4. Germline CDR1 ENHRY, CDR2 SYGVKD. The CDR3 coding sequence is TGTGCCATCAGCTACGGGACAGGCAATCAGCCCCAGCATTTT. It encodes CAISYGTGNQPQHF.

The chain couples TRBV5-4 to TRBJ1-4; no definite D call. The CDR3 consists of 12 residues. The ends were cut back, 3 bases at V and 10 bases at J, with 10 bases in the middle. Germline loops: CDR1 SGHNT, CDR2 YYREEE (reference sequence). In DNA form, the CDR3 reads TGTGCCAGCAGCTCGACAAAAGGAAAACTGTTTTTT. Translating gives CASSSTKGKLFF.

This chain uses TRBV11-3 with TRBJ2-7, with 9 bases fitting TRBD1. The CDR3 has 13 residues. With V trimmed by 6 bases and J by 5 bases, 5 bases remained unmatched. Germline lookup yields CDR1 SGHNT and CDR2 YENEEA. CDR3 loop: CASSSDRGNEQYF. CDR3 nucleotide sequence: TGTGCCAGCAGTTCGGACAGGGGCAACGAGCAGTACTTC.

The chain recombines TRBV29-1 with TRBJ1-2; D is unresolved. This CDR3 spans 14 amino acids. V was shortened by 3 bases and J by 0 bases, with 11 bases between the two germline ends. CDR1 and CDR2 (germline): SQVTM, ANQGSEA. CDR3 DNA sequence: TGCAGCGTTGATCTAGAATTCTCTAACTATGGCTACACCTTC. Protein: CSVDLEFSNYGYTF.

This clone has a handful of counts. V gene TRBV7-2 combines with J gene TRBJ2-7, with TRBD1 identical over 8 bases. V shed 8 bases and J 0 bases; nucleotides not matched to a gene: 3. Germline values: CDR1 SGHTA, CDR2 FQGNSA. The CDR3 spans 13 residues. The CDR3 DNA reads TGTGCCAGCGGGGACAGGAGCTCCTACGAGCAGTACTTC. Protein product: CASGDRSSYEQYF. Using reference TRBV7-2 and TRBJ2-7 for the parts outside the CDR3, the full variable domain is GAGVSQSPSNKVTEKGKDVELRCDPISGHTALYWYRQSLGQGLEFLIYFQGNSAPDKSGLPSDRFSAERTGGSVSTLTIQRTQQEDSAVYLCASGDRSSYEQYFGPGTRLTVT.

The chain combines TRBV7-9 with TRBJ2-5; a possible D gene is TRBD2 (6 bases). The CDR3 contains 15 residues. V was clipped by 5 bases and J by 4 bases, with 17 bases between them. Germline assignment: CDR1 SEHNR and CDR2 FQNEAQ (reference sequence). In DNA form, the CDR3 reads TGTGCCAGCAGCCCAGTGGGAGTTAGCGGAGAGACCCAGTACTTC. Protein: CASSPVGVSGETQYF.

This sequence joins TRBV19 and TRBJ2-3, with D perhaps matching TRBD2 (5 bases). Germline V gene data show CDR1 as LNHDA and CDR2 as SQIVND (reference sequence). The CDR3 runs 13 residues. The V and J ends lost 5 bases and 6 bases respectively, with 12 bases between them. The CDR3 loop reads CASSSWTADTQYF. CDR3 in DNA: TGTGCCAGTAGTTCGTGGACTGCTGATACGCAGTATTTT.

This clone is a singleton in its sample. The chain couples TRBV5-1 to TRBJ1-2; the D gene is possibly TRBD1 (6 bases). Trimming removed 0 bases from V and 7 bases from J, with 10 bases in between. The CDR3 totals 13 residues. Germline assignment: CDR1 SGHRS and CDR2 YFSETQ. The CDR3 spells CASSLEGGSGYTF. The DNA for the CDR3 is TGCGCCAGCAGCTTGGAAGGGGGAAGTGGCTACACCTTC.

The V and J genes are TRBV19 and TRBJ2-5; 7 bases line up with TRBD1. In germline, CDR1 is LNHDA, CDR2 SQIVND (reference sequence). After removal of 6 bases from V and 3 bases from J, the junction contained 13 bases not matched to a gene. This CDR3 is built from 16 residues. Here the CDR3 reads CASSPTLGQEKETQYF. The CDR3 DNA sequence: TGTGCCAGTAGCCCAACCCTCGGACAGGAGAAAGAGACCCAGTACTTC. Combining the CDR3 with reference TRBV19 and TRBJ2-5 gives the whole variable domain DGGITQSPKYLFRKEGQNVTLSCEQNLNHDAMYWYRQDPGQGLRLIYYSQIVNDFQKGDIAEGYSVSREKKESFPLTVTSAQKNPTAFYLCASSPTLGQEKETQYFGPGTRLLVL.